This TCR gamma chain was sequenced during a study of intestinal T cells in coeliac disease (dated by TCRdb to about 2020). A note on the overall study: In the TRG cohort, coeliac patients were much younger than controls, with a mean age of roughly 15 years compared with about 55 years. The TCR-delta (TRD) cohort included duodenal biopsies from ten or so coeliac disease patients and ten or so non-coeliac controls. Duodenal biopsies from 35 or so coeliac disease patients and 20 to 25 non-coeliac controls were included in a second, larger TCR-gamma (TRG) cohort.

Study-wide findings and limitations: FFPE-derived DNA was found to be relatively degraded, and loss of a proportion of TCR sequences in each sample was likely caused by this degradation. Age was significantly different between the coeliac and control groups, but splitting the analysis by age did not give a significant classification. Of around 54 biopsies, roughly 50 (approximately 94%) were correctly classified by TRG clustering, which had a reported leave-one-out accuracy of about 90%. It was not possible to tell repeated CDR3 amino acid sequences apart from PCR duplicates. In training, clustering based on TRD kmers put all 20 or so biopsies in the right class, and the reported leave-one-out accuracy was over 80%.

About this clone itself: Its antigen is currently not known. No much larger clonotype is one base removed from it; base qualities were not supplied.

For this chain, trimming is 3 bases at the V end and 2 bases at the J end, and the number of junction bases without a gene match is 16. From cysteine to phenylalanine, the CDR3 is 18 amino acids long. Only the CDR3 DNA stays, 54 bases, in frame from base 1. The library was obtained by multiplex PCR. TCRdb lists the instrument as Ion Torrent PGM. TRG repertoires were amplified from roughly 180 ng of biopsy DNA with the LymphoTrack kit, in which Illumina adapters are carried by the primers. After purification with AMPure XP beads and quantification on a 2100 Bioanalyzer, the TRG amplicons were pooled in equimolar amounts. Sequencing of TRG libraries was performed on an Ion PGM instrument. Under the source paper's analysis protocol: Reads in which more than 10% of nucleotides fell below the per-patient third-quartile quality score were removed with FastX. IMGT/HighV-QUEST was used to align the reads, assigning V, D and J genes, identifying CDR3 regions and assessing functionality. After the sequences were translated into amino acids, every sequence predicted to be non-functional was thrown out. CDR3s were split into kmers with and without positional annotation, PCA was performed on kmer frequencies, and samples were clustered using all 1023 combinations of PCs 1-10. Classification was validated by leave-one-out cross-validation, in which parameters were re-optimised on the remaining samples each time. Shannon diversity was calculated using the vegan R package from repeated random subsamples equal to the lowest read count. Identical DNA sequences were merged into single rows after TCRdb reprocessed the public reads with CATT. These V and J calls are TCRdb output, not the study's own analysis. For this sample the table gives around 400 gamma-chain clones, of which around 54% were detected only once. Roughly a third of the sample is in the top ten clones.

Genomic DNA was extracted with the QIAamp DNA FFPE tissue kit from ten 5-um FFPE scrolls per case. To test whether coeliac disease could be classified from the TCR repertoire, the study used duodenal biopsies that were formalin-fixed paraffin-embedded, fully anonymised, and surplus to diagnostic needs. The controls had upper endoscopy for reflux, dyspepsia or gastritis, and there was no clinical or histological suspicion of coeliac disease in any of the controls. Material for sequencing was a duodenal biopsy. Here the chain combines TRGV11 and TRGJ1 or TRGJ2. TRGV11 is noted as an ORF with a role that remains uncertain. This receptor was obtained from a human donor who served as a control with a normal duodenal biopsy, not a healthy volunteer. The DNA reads TGTGCCTGCTGGATTAGGGCCCAACGTGGTCGTTATTATTATAAGAAACTCTTT. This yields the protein CACWIRAQRGRYYYKKLF.